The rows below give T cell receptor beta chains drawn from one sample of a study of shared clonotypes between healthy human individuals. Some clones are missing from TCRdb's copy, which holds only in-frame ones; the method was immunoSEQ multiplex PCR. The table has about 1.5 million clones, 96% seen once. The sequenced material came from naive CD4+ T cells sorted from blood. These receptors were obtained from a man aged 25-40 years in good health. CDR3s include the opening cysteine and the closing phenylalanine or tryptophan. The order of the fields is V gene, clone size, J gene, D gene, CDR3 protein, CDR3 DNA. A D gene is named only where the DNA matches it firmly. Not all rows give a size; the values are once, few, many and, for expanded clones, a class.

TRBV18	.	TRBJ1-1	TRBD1	CASSPREAGGMNTEAFF	TGTGCCAGCTCTCCCCGGGAAGCAGGGGGCATGAACACTGAAGCTTTCTTT
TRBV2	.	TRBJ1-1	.	CASSSGPGVTEAFF	TGTGCCAGCAGTTCGGGCCCCGGAGTGACTGAAGCTTTCTTT
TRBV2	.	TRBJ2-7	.	CASSVDNSEQYF	TGTGCCAGCAGTGTTGACAACAGCGAGCAGTACTTC
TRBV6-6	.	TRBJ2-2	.	CASSILRGNTGELFF	TGTGCCAGCAGCATCCTCCGGGGGAACACCGGGGAGCTGTTTTTT
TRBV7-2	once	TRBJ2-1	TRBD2	CASTEKGTSGSLIYNEQFF	TGTGCCAGCACCGAGAAAGGGACTAGCGGGAGCCTCATTTACAATGAGCAGTTCTTC
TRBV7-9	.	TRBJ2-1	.	CASSFLPTNNEQFF	TGTGCCAGCAGCTTTTTACCCACAAACAATGAGCAGTTCTTC
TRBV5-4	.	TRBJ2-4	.	CASSLVAGNPLTKNIQYF	TGTGCCAGCAGCTTGGTTGCGGGGAACCCACTGACCAAAAACATTCAGTACTTC
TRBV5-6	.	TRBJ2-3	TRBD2	CASSLGLAGRTDTQYF	TGTGCCAGCAGCTTAGGTCTAGCGGGACGCACAGATACGCAGTATTTT
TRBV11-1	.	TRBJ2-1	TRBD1	CASSLAPTGVDAYNEQFF	TGTGCCAGCAGCTTAGCCCCGACAGGGGTCGACGCCTACAATGAGCAGTTCTTC
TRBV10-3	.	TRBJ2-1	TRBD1	CAISGETGRLYNEQFF	TGTGCCATCAGTGGAGAGACAGGGAGACTTTACAATGAGCAGTTCTTC
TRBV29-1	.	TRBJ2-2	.	CSVTTGPPNTGELFF	TGCAGCGTTACGACAGGTCCTCCGAACACCGGGGAGCTGTTTTTT
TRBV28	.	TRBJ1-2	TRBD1	CASSLAGQGNYGYTF	TGTGCCAGCAGTTTGGCGGGACAGGGTAACTATGGCTACACCTTC
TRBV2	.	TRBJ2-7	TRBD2	CASSKRLAESYEQYF	TGTGCCAGCAGCAAACGACTAGCGGAGTCCTACGAGCAGTACTTC
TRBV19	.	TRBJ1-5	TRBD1	CASSRQGDLYSNQPQHF	TGTGCCAGTAGCAGACAGGGGGACCTATATAGCAATCAGCCCCAGCATTTT
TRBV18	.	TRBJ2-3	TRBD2	CASSRTSGRGTDTQYF	TGTGCCAGCTCACGGACTAGCGGGAGGGGGACAGATACGCAGTATTTT
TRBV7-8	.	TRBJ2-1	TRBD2	CASTPGLAGGGFSYNEQFF	TGTGCCAGCACCCCAGGACTAGCGGGAGGCGGATTCTCCTACAATGAGCAGTTCTTC
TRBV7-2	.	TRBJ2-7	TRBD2	CASSSQRGPYEQYF	TGTGCCAGCAGCTCCCAGCGGGGTCCCTACGAGCAGTACTTC
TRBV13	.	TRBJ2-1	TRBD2	CASSHLAGGYNEQFF	TGTGCCAGCAGCCATCTAGCGGGAGGTTACAATGAGCAGTTCTTC
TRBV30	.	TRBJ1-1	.	CAWSTAVNTEAFF	TGTGCCTGGAGTACCGCAGTGAACACTGAAGCTTTCTTT
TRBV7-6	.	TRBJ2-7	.	CASSPLSENPYEQYF	TGTGCCAGCAGCCCGCTCTCTGAAAATCCCTACGAGCAGTACTTC
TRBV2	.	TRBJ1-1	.	CASIAPGAPFF	TGTGCCAGCATTGCCCCCGGGGCGCCTTTCTTT
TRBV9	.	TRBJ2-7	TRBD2	CASSVLLAGAYEQYF	TGTGCCAGCAGCGTCTTACTAGCGGGAGCCTACGAGCAGTACTTC
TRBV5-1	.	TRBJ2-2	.	CASSPRAGTGELFF	TGCGCCAGCAGCCCGAGGGCGGGTACCGGGGAGCTGTTTTTT
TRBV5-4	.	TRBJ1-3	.	CASSLGPDSGNTIYF	TGTGCCAGCAGCTTGGGTCCAGACTCTGGAAACACCATATATTTT
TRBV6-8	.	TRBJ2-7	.	CASTLRAYEQYF	TGTGCCAGCACCTTGAGGGCCTACGAGCAGTACTTC
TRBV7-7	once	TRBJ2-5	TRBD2	CASSRERESWETQYF	TGTGCTAGCAGCCGAGAGCGGGAGTCGTGGGAGACCCAGTACTTC
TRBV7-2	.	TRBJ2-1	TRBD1	CASSADREAYNEQFF	TGTGCCAGCAGCGCGGACAGGGAGGCCTACAATGAGCAGTTCTTC
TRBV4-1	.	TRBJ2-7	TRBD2	CASSQASGTSVHEQYF	TGCGCCAGCAGCCAAGCTTCCGGGACTAGCGTCCACGAGCAGTACTTC
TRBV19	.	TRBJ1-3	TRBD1	CASAGTASGNTIYF	TGTGCCAGCGCCGGGACAGCCTCTGGAAACACCATATATTTT
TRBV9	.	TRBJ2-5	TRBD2	CASSVGSSGRAGETQYF	TGTGCCAGCAGCGTAGGTTCTAGCGGGAGGGCCGGAGAGACCCAGTACTTC
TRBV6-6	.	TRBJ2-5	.	CASSPKETQYF	TGTGCCAGCAGCCCTAAAGAGACCCAGTACTTC
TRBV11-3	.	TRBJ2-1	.	CASSTRGLYNEQFF	TGTGCCAGCAGCACCCGGGGGCTCTACAATGAGCAGTTCTTC
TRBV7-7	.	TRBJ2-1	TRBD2	CASSPGGLAGNNEQFF	TGTGCCAGCAGCCCGGGAGGCCTAGCGGGAAACAATGAGCAGTTCTTC
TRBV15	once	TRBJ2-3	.	CATSTLDVDTQYF	TGTGCCACCAGCACCTTAGACGTAGATACGCAGTATTTT
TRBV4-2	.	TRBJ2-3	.	CASSPDRPAEAIRTDTQYF	TGTGCCAGCAGCCCGGACCGACCGGCTGAGGCCATTCGGACAGATACGCAGTATTTT
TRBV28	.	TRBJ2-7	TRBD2	CATLRGLLAGRYEQYF	TGTGCCACCCTTCGGGGCTTACTAGCGGGTAGATACGAGCAGTACTTC
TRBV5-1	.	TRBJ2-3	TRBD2	CASSGGLAGGSSTDTQYF	TGCGCCAGCAGCGGGGGACTAGCGGGAGGTTCCTCCACAGATACGCAGTATTTT
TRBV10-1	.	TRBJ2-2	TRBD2	CASSEHLLVGLANTGELFF	TGCGCCAGCAGTGAGCATCTATTAGTAGGACTAGCGAACACCGGGGAGCTGTTTTTT
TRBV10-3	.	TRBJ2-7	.	CAISPGLKDSYEQYF	TGTGCCATCAGTCCGGGACTCAAAGATTCCTACGAGCAGTACTTC
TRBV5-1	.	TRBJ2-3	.	CASKAGGEGDTQYF	TGCGCCAGCAAAGCCGGCGGGGAAGGCGATACGCAGTATTTT
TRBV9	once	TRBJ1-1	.	CASSPPLWLERFF	TGTGCCAGCAGCCCTCCCCTATGGTTGGAGCGATTCTTT
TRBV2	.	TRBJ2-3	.	CASSEVSRTDTQYF	TGTGCCAGCAGTGAGGTCAGTCGCACAGATACGCAGTATTTT
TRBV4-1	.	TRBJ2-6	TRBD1	CASSHPWDRYPVLTF	TGCGCCAGCAGCCATCCTTGGGACAGGTATCCTGTCCTGACTTTC
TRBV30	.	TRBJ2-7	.	CAWSAGSIYEQYF	TGTGCCTGGAGTGCGGGCAGCATCTACGAGCAGTACTTC